Below, 8 T cell receptor beta chains from the same sample are listed, as sequenced in a study of blood T cells in healthy people across ages (dated by TCRdb to 2015 to 2017). Receptor libraries were prepared by 5' RACE. These reads were obtained on an Illumina HiSeq 2500. A second PCR of about 7 to 12 cycles was run with a J-beta primer mix and a sample-barcoded 5' primer. TCRdb trimmed the raw reads at Q25, called clones with MiXCR and kept productive beta chains. Every distinct CDR3 protein forms one entry, paired with its most common genes and DNA. This sample has 750,000 to 950,000 distinct CDR3 sequences in its table, and about 29% of those were observed once. Roughly 10% of the sample rests with the top ten. This same sample was also part of a study on T cells of mothers and their children.

Sequenced sample: blood. The receptors derive from a woman in her 40s in good health.

This clonotype was seen only a few times. The V and J genes are TRBV20-1 and TRBJ1-1; a possible D gene is TRBD1 (5 bases). Germline CDR1 DFQATT, CDR2 SNEGSKA (reference sequence). Trimming left V 1 base short and J 1 base short, with 10 bases between. CDR3 size: 14 residues. The chain's CDR3 is CSARGTSWNTEAFF. The CDR3 coding sequence is TGCAGTGCTAGAGGGACATCCTGGAACACTGAAGCTTTCTTT.

The CDR3 DNA is TGTGCCACCACAGGGGGCTACAATGAGCAGTTCTTC. It specifies CATTGGYNEQFF. V and J are TRBV7-8 and TRBJ2-1; TRBD1 aligns across 8 bases. The CDR3 length is 12 residues. The germline V gene has CDR1 SGHVS and CDR2 FQNEAQ. Unmatched junction bases numbered 2, after V lost 10 bases and J lost 3 bases.

The chain couples TRBV27 to TRBJ1-6; D ambiguous. The ends were cut back, 5 bases at V and 6 bases at J, with 14 bases in the middle. The CDR3 is 15 residues long. Germline assignment: CDR1 MNHEY and CDR2 SMNVEV (reference sequence). CDR3 nucleotides: TGTGCCAGCAGTCTAGCCCCTTTAAGTAATTCACCCCTCCACTTT. It translates to CASSLAPLSNSPLHF.

This clonotype was counted many times. CDR3 protein: CAISADTLNTEAFF. The CDR3, as DNA: TGTGCCATCAGTGCCGACACCTTGAACACTGAAGCTTTCTTT. This rearrangement joins TRBV10-3 to TRBJ1-1; no definite D call. Germline CDR1 reads ENHRY; CDR2 reads SYGVKD. The CDR3 has 14 amino acids. V was cut by 4 bases and J by 0 bases, with 9 bases left in between.

This clonotype has a handful of counts. CDR3 in DNA: TGTGCCAGCAGCCAAGAGAGAGGGAGCGGAGCTTTCTTT. Its translation: CASSQERGSGAFF. The V call is TRBV14, the J call TRBJ1-1; D ambiguous. The CDR3 sequence is 13 residues long. Germline lookup yields CDR1 SGHDN and CDR2 FVKESK. V lost 0 bases and J lost 10, with 12 bases in between.

The chain couples TRBV24-1 to TRBJ1-2, with 9 bases identical to TRBD1. Trimming cost V 3 bases and J 6 bases; bases outside gene matches: 7. The CDR3 consists of 15 residues. CDR1 is KGHDR, CDR2 SFDVKD, per germline. The CDR3 DNA is TGTGCCACCAGTGATGGCGGACAGGGGATGAATGGCTACACCTTC. Amino acids: CATSDGGQGMNGYTF.

This clonotype was recorded a few times. The chain links TRBV7-9 to TRBJ2-5; D ambiguous. Trimming removed 6 bases at V and 1 base at J, with 12 bases between. The CDR3 spans 14 residues. Germline CDR1 SEHNR, CDR2 FQNEAQ (reference sequence). CDR3 protein: CASRPDLTQETQYF. CDR3 bases: TGTGCCAGCAGGCCAGACTTGACCCAAGAGACCCAGTACTTC.

The chain recombines TRBV28 with TRBJ1-5; TRBD1 matches 8 bases. With V trimmed by 3 bases and J by 5 bases, 9 bases remained unmatched. Germline loops: CDR1 MDHEN, CDR2 SYDVKM. This CDR3 comprises 16 residues. The DNA of the CDR3 is TGTGCCAGCAGTTTGGCGCCCTCAGGGGGCTATCAGCCCCAGCATTTT. It encodes CASSLAPSGGYQPQHF. Variable domain in full (rest from reference TRBV28 and TRBJ1-5): DVKVTQSSRYLVKRTGEKVFLECVQDMDHENMFWYRQDPGLGLRLIYFSYDVKMKEKGDIPEGYSVSREKKERFSLILESASTNQTSMYLCASSLAPSGGYQPQHFGDGTRLSIL.